Listed below are T cell receptor beta chains from one sample, sequenced in a study of long-term antiretroviral therapy in people with HIV. Sequenced by immunoSEQ multiplex PCR; TCRdb stores in-frame clones only, minus some. This sample has about 41,000 clones, with less than 95% found just once. The source material was unsorted PBMCs, sampled approximately 9.5 years after starting antiretroviral therapy. The receptors were sampled from a man in his thirties or forties with HIV. Both conserved end residues are part of each CDR3. The D gene is left open where the match is weak. Only part of the rows carry a size: once, few, many, or a class if the clone is expanded.

V gene: TRBV6-6
J gene: TRBJ2-7
D gene: TRBD1
clone size: once
CDR3 protein: CASRWDRAYEQYF
CDR3 DNA: TGTGCCAGCAGGTGGGACAGGGCCTACGAGCAGTACTTC

V gene: TRBV10-3
J gene: TRBJ2-2
D gene: TRBD1
clone size: .
CDR3 protein: CAISAPGQGTLPEGTGELFF
CDR3 DNA: TGTGCCATCAGTGCCCCGGGACAGGGGACCCTCCCAGAGGGCACCGGGGAGCTGTTTTTT

V gene: TRBV10-1
J gene: TRBJ1-1
D gene: .
clone size: .
CDR3 protein: CASSDSTAPTEAFF
CDR3 DNA: TGCGCCAGCAGTGATTCGACAGCGCCCACTGAAGCTTTCTTT

V gene: TRBV10-3
J gene: TRBJ2-2
D gene: .
clone size: .
CDR3 protein: CAISEYLPGPTGELFF
CDR3 DNA: TGTGCCATCAGTGAGTACTTACCAGGGCCCACCGGGGAGCTGTTTTTT

V gene: TRBV27
J gene: TRBJ2-3
D gene: .
clone size: .
CDR3 protein: CASSLSSPTRWGVRRLTDTQYF
CDR3 DNA: TGTGCCAGCAGTTTATCGAGCCCGACTAGATGGGGGGTACGGAGACTCACAGATACGCAGTATTTT

V gene: TRBV6-1
J gene: TRBJ2-1
D gene: .
clone size: .
CDR3 protein: CASRPGPTYNEQFF
CDR3 DNA: TGTGCCAGCAGGCCGGGACCGACCTACAATGAGCAGTTCTTC

V gene: TRBV12-5
J gene: TRBJ1-5
D gene: .
clone size: .
CDR3 protein: CASVQQGYSNQPQHF
CDR3 DNA: TGTGCTAGTGTACAACAGGGATATAGCAATCAGCCCCAGCATTTT

V gene: TRBV19
J gene: TRBJ2-5
D gene: .
clone size: .
CDR3 protein: CASSTPGRQETQYF
CDR3 DNA: TGTGCCAGTAGTACGCCCGGGAGACAAGAGACCCAGTACTTC

V gene: TRBV6-1
J gene: TRBJ2-3
D gene: TRBD2
clone size: once
CDR3 protein: CASSELAGGADTQYF
CDR3 DNA: TGTGCCAGCAGTGAACTAGCGGGGGGGGCAGATACGCAGTATTTT

V gene: TRBV30
J gene: TRBJ1-5
D gene: .
clone size: .
CDR3 protein: CAWSVQGDQPQHF
CDR3 DNA: TGTGCCTGGAGTGTTCAGGGAGATCAGCCCCAGCATTTT

V gene: TRBV6-5
J gene: TRBJ1-1
D gene: .
clone size: .
CDR3 protein: CASSYLTEAFF
CDR3 DNA: TGTGCCAGCAGTTACTTAACTGAAGCTTTCTTT

V gene: TRBV19
J gene: TRBJ1-1
D gene: .
clone size: .
CDR3 protein: CASSIFEGSEAFF
CDR3 DNA: TGTGCCAGTAGTATTTTTGAGGGCTCTGAAGCTTTCTTT

V gene: TRBV28
J gene: TRBJ1-2
D gene: .
clone size: .
CDR3 protein: CASSLVPYGYTF
CDR3 DNA: TGTGCCAGCAGTTTAGTCCCTTATGGCTACACCTTC

V gene: TRBV5-4
J gene: TRBJ1-2
D gene: .
clone size: .
CDR3 protein: CASSLGQSYGYTF
CDR3 DNA: TGTGCCAGCAGCTTAGGACAGAGCTATGGCTACACCTTC

V gene: TRBV5-1
J gene: TRBJ2-5
D gene: TRBD2
clone size: .
CDR3 protein: CASSPPPGGQETQYF
CDR3 DNA: TGCGCCAGCAGCCCACCCCCGGGGGGCCAAGAGACCCAGTACTTC

V gene: TRBV7-3
J gene: TRBJ2-1
D gene: .
clone size: .
CDR3 protein: CASSLNAAYNEQFF
CDR3 DNA: TGTGCCAGCAGCTTAAACGCAGCCTACAATGAGCAGTTCTTC

V gene: TRBV5-1
J gene: TRBJ2-2
D gene: .
clone size: .
CDR3 protein: CASSLAGQNTGELFF
CDR3 DNA: TGCGCCAGCAGCTTGGCCGGTCAGAACACCGGGGAGCTGTTTTTT

V gene: TRBV6-1
J gene: TRBJ2-3
D gene: TRBD2
clone size: once
CDR3 protein: CASSELAGGRTDTQYF
CDR3 DNA: TGTGCCAGCAGTGAATTAGCGGGGGGTCGCACAGATACGCAGTATTTT

V gene: TRBV11-2
J gene: TRBJ2-7
D gene: .
clone size: .
CDR3 protein: CASSDPGGGSSYEQYF
CDR3 DNA: TGTGCCAGCAGCGACCCAGGGGGCGGGAGCTCCTACGAGCAGTACTTC

V gene: TRBV7-8
J gene: TRBJ2-7
D gene: .
clone size: few
CDR3 protein: CASFEGGYHEQYF
CDR3 DNA: TGTGCCAGCTTTGAGGGGGGGTACCACGAGCAGTACTTC

V gene: TRBV30
J gene: TRBJ1-2
D gene: .
clone size: .
CDR3 protein: CAWSPRGRNYGYTF
CDR3 DNA: TGTGCCTGGAGTCCAAGGGGGAGGAACTATGGCTACACCTTC

V gene: TRBV5-4
J gene: TRBJ2-1
D gene: TRBD2
clone size: .
CDR3 protein: CASSNPSGGTNEQFF
CDR3 DNA: TGTGCCAGCAGCAACCCTAGCGGGGGGACCAATGAGCAGTTCTTC

V gene: TRBV27
J gene: TRBJ2-2
D gene: .
clone size: .
CDR3 protein: CASSLFSAPGELFF
CDR3 DNA: TGTGCCAGCAGTTTATTTTCAGCTCCCGGGGAGCTGTTTTTT

V gene: TRBV2
J gene: TRBJ2-5
D gene: TRBD2
clone size: .
CDR3 protein: CASTRTGGGTQYF
CDR3 DNA: TGTGCCAGCACCCGGACGGGGGGAGGGACCCAGTACTTC

V gene: TRBV29-1
J gene: TRBJ1-1
D gene: .
clone size: .
CDR3 protein: CSGTRSGASTEAFF
CDR3 DNA: TGCAGCGGCACCCGGTCAGGGGCGAGCACTGAAGCTTTCTTT

V gene: TRBV6-1
J gene: TRBJ1-6
D gene: TRBD1
clone size: .
CDR3 protein: CASSSRDSDNSPLHF
CDR3 DNA: TGTGCCAGCAGTTCCCGGGACAGCGATAATTCACCCCTCCACTTT

V gene: TRBV11-2
J gene: TRBJ2-2
D gene: .
clone size: .
CDR3 protein: CASSLGRGTGGELFF
CDR3 DNA: TGTGCCAGCAGCTTAGGGAGGGGTACGGGCGGGGAGCTGTTTTTT

V gene: TRBV5-4
J gene: TRBJ1-2
D gene: TRBD1
clone size: .
CDR3 protein: CASSTRDRGHYGYTF
CDR3 DNA: TGTGCCAGCAGCACCCGGGACAGAGGTCACTATGGCTACACCTTC

V gene: TRBV29-1
J gene: TRBJ1-2
D gene: .
clone size: .
CDR3 protein: CSVEGGQDGHSYGYTF
CDR3 DNA: TGCAGCGTTGAAGGGGGCCAGGACGGGCACTCCTATGGCTACACCTTC

V gene: TRBV7-2
J gene: TRBJ2-1
D gene: .
clone size: .
CDR3 protein: CASSRGAYNEQFF
CDR3 DNA: TGTGCCAGCAGCCGGGGGGCGTACAATGAGCAGTTCTTC

V gene: TRBV7-3
J gene: TRBJ1-3
D gene: .
clone size: once
CDR3 protein: CASSSGDGGNTIYF
CDR3 DNA: TGTGCCAGCAGCTCGGGGGATGGTGGAAACACCATATATTTT

V gene: TRBV29-1
J gene: TRBJ2-2
D gene: .
clone size: .
CDR3 protein: CSVKSGELFF
CDR3 DNA: TGCAGCGTTAAGTCCGGGGAGCTGTTTTTT

V gene: TRBV9
J gene: TRBJ2-7
D gene: .
clone size: once
CDR3 protein: CASSGELATNLYEQYF
CDR3 DNA: TGTGCCAGCAGCGGAGAGCTAGCAACTAACCTCTACGAGCAGTACTTC

V gene: TRBV27
J gene: TRBJ1-4
D gene: TRBD1
clone size: .
CDR3 protein: CASSVRDSNEKLFF
CDR3 DNA: TGTGCCAGCAGTGTCCGGGACAGTAATGAAAAACTGTTTTTT